The 7 T cell receptor beta chains below were found in one sample sequenced in a study of cytomegalovirus exposure and HLA in healthy donors. The PCR had 60 Vbeta and 13 Jbeta primers. Data came from immunoSEQ multiplex PCR; TCRdb stores just in-frame clones and leaves some out. The sample consists of roughly 100,000 clones, around 9.1% of them appearing once. Sequencing was performed on PBMCs. All receptors derive from a man in his forties in good health and CMV-seropositive.

The CDR3 region has the DNA TGTGCCAGTAGTACCCGGGACAGCTCCTACGAGCAGTACTTC. This sequence encodes CASSTRDSSYEQYF. V usage is TRBV19 and J usage is TRBJ2-7; 7 bases match TRBD1. The CDR3 has 14 residues. Germline CDR1 and CDR2: LNHDA and SQIVND (reference sequence). J lost 0 bases, V lost 4 bases, and 3 bases had no gene match.

This clone came up a few times. V and J are TRBV27 and TRBJ2-6; D not certain. V lost 2 bases and J 0 bases, leaving 8 bases between the germline ends. The CDR3 covers 16 residues. CDR1 MNHEY and CDR2 SMNVEV come from the germline V gene (reference sequence). CDR3 nucleotides: TGTGCCAGCAGTTTACGACTCCTCTCTGGGGCCAACGTCCTGACTTTC. Translating gives CASSLRLLSGANVLTF.

In its sample, this clone was seen a few times. The chain recombines TRBV27 with TRBJ2-5; 10 bases fit TRBD2. Losses at the gene ends were 4 bases for V and 3 bases for J; bases not matched to a gene: 8. The germline CDR1 and CDR2 sequences are MNHEY and SMNVEV (reference sequence). This CDR3 is 16 amino acids long. The CDR3 protein is CASSSGTSVMKETQYF. As DNA, the CDR3 is TGTGCCAGCAGTTCGGGGACTAGCGTGATGAAAGAGACCCAGTACTTC.

The chain carries TRBV7-2 and TRBJ2-7; 10 bases agree with TRBD2. The CDR3 has 15 amino acids. Germline-derived CDR1 and CDR2 are SGHTA and FQGNSA. J lost 6 bases, V lost 4 bases, and 9 bases had no gene match. The CDR3 DNA follows: TGTGCCAGCAGCTCTCGACTAGCGGGCCGTCTCGAGCAGTACTTC. Translating it yields CASSSRLAGRLEQYF.

The chain couples TRBV29-1 to TRBJ2-7, with TRBD2 matching 10 bases. Germline CDR1 and CDR2: SQVTM and ANQGSEA. CDR3 size: 13 residues. V was clipped by 4 bases and J by 6 bases; unmatched bases: 6. CDR3: CSVGLAGVGEQYF. As DNA, the CDR3 is TGCAGCGTTGGCCTAGCGGGAGTCGGCGAGCAGTACTTC.

This clone was counted only a few times. The chain is built from TRBV5-6 and TRBJ2-2, with D maybe TRBD2 (6 bases). V was cut by 3 bases and J by 4 bases, with 10 bases left in between. Germline V gives CDR1 SGHDT, CDR2 YYEEEE. The CDR3 has 14 amino acids. In nucleotides, the CDR3 is TGTGCCAGCAGCTGGGGGGTGGGCACCGGGGAGCTGTTTTTT. It codes for CASSWGVGTGELFF.

This clone came up a few times. The genes are TRBV10-2 and TRBJ2-7; a possible D gene is TRBD1 (6 bases). Trimming took off 5 bases at V and 3 bases at J, with 8 bases between the two ends. Per germline, CDR1 WSHSY and CDR2 SAAADI. This CDR3 has 12 residues. The CDR3 coding sequence is TGCGCCAGCAGTCCGGACAGCTACGAGCAGTACTTC. Its protein is CASSPDSYEQYF.